The clone carrying this T cell receptor beta chain has a count of ten or more. The antigen is undetermined. Each TCR beta library was made by quantitative 5'-RACE that incorporated molecular barcodes. TCRdb called the 5' RACE reads again in MiXCR, with one record for every CDR3 protein. The repertoire holds 250,000 to 400,000 distinct CDR3 sequences, with 11% as singletons. The V gene end was trimmed by 0 bases and the J gene end by 3 bases; junction bases not matched to a gene: 0. Germline-derived CDR1 and CDR2 are MDHEN and SYDVKM. The CDR3 consists of 14 residues. The sample is drawn from a study of CD8 T cells in ankylosing spondylitis. Study observations and caveats: In ankylosing spondylitis blood, a motif of eight highly homologous TCR beta variants appeared characteristic. There was reportedly significant enrichment of clones that were disease-linked in matched ankylosing spondylitis synovial fluid.

The V call is TRBV28, the J call TRBJ2-7; the match to TRBD1 covers 9 bases. The sequencing input was blood, either unsorted or a sorted T cell fraction (not recorded which). The receptor was derived from a female donor with ankylosing spondylitis or in good health (not recorded which). The CDR3 spells CASSLWGQGYEQYF. DNA for the CDR3: TGTGCCAGCAGTTTATGGGGACAGGGCTACGAGCAGTACTTC.